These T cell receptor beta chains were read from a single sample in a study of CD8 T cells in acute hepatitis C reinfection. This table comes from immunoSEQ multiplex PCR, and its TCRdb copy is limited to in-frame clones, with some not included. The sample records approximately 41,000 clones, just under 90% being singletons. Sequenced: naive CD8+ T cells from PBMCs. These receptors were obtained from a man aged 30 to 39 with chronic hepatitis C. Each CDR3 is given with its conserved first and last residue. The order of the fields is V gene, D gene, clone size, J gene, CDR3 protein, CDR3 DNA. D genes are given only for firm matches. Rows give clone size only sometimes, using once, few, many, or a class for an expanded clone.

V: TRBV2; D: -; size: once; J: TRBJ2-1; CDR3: CASSEWVATYNEQFF; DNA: TGTGCCAGCAGTGAATGGGTAGCCACCTACAATGAGCAGTTCTTC
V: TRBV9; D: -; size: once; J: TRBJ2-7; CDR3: CASSATGNFYEQYF; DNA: TGTGCCAGCAGCGCTACCGGGAATTTCTACGAGCAGTACTTC
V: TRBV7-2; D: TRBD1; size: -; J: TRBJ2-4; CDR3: CASSLNRGAKNIQYF; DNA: TGTGCCAGCAGCTTGAACAGGGGGGCCAAAAACATTCAGTACTTC
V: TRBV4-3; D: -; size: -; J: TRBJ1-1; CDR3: CASSQSSGYSGTEAFF; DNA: TGCGCCAGCAGCCAATCTTCAGGGTATTCTGGCACTGAAGCTTTCTTT
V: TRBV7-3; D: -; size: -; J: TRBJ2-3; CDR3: CASSTAKVLYTQYF; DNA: TGTGCCAGCAGCACCGCGAAGGTTTTGTATACGCAGTATTTT
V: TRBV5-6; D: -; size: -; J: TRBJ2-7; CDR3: CASSLGAENTYEQYF; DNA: TGTGCCAGCAGCTTAGGGGCAGAAAACACCTACGAGCAGTACTTC
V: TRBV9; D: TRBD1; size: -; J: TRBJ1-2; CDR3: CASSVRTGAYDGYTF; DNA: TGTGCCAGCAGCGTACGGACAGGGGCTTATGATGGCTACACCTTC
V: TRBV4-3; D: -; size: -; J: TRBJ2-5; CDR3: CASSPSGLGETQYF; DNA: TGCGCCAGCAGCCCCTCTGGGCTGGGGGAGACCCAGTACTTC
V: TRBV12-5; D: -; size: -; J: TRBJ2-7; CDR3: CASGPFESEQYF; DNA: TGTGCTAGTGGTCCCTTCGAATCCGAGCAGTACTTC
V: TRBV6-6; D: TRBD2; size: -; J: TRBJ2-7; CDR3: CAIGLAGHEQYF; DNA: TGTGCCATCGGGCTAGCGGGACACGAGCAGTACTTC
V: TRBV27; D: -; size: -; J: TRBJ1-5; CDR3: CASSPLAGNQPQHF; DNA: TGTGCCAGCAGTCCTTTAGCGGGCAATCAGCCCCAGCATTTT
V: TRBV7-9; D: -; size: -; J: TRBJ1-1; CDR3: CASSLDPNTEAFF; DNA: TGTGCCAGCAGCTTAGACCCCAACACTGAAGCTTTCTTT
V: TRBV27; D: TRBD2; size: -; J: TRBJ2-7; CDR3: CASSLVAGVPYEQYF; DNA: TGTGCCAGCAGTTTAGTAGCGGGAGTACCCTACGAGCAGTACTTC
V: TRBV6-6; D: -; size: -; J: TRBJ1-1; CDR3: CASSDGQNTEAFF; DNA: TGTGCCAGCAGTGACGGACAGAACACTGAAGCTTTCTTT
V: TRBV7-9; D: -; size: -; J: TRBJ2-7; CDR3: CASSLGGGGYLEQYF; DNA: TGTGCCAGCAGCTTGGGAGGGGGCGGATATTTAGAGCAGTACTTC
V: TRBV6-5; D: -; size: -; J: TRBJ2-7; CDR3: CASRPFLGREQYF; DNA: TGTGCCAGCAGACCCTTCCTGGGACGCGAGCAGTACTTC
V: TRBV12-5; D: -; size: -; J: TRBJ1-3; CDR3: CASEAASGNTIYF; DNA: TGTGCTAGTGAGGCCGCCTCTGGAAACACCATATATTTT
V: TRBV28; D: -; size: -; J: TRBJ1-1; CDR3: CASSLRGEGEAFF; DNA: TGTGCCAGCAGTTTAAGGGGGGAGGGTGAAGCTTTCTTT
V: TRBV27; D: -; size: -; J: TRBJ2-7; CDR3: CASSLTAGASYEQYF; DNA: TGTGCCAGCAGTTTAACCGCGGGGGCCTCCTACGAGCAGTACTTC
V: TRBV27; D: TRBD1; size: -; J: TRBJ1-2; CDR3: CASSSHPTGSYGYTF; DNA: TGTGCCAGCAGTTCTCACCCGACAGGGAGCTATGGCTACACCTTC
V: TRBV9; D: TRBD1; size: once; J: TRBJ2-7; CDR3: CASSVTGTGYEQYF; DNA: TGTGCCAGCAGCGTCACCGGGACAGGGTACGAGCAGTACTTC
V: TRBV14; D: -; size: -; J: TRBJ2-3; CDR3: CASSLVLSDTQYF; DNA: TGTGCCAGCAGCCTGGTCCTTTCAGATACGCAGTATTTT
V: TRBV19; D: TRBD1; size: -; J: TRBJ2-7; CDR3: CASSVGTGIAYEQYF; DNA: TGTGCCAGTAGTGTAGGGACAGGGATCGCCTACGAGCAGTACTTC
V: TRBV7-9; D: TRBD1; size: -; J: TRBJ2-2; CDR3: CASSFWDRDTGELFF; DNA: TGTGCCAGCAGCTTCTGGGACAGGGACACCGGGGAGCTGTTTTTT
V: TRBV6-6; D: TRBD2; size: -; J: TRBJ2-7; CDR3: CASSYASGSYEQYF; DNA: TGTGCCAGCAGTTACGCTAGCGGCTCCTACGAGCAGTACTTC
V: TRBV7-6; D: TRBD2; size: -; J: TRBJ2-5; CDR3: CASSFGTSVETQYF; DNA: TGTGCCAGCAGCTTCGGTACTAGCGTGGAGACCCAGTACTTC
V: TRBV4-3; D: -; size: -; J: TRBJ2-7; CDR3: CASSQDTRADHEQYF; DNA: TGCGCCAGCAGCCAAGATACCAGGGCAGACCACGAGCAGTACTTC
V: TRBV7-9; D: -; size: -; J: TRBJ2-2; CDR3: CASSLVAANTGELFF; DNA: TGTGCCAGCAGCTTAGTTGCAGCGAACACCGGGGAGCTGTTTTTT
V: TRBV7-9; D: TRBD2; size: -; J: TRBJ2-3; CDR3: CASSKTSGSSGDTQYF; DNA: TGTGCCAGCAGCAAGACTAGCGGGAGTTCCGGAGATACGCAGTATTTT
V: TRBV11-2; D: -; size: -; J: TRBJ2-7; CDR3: CASSLGSGGEQYF; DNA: TGTGCCAGCAGCTTAGGGTCTGGTGGCGAGCAGTACTTC
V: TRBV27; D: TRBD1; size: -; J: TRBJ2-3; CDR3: CASSSRDRSTDTQYF; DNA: TGTGCCAGCAGTTCTCGGGACAGGAGCACAGATACGCAGTATTTT
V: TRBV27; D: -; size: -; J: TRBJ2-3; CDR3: CASSLQTAYSTDTQYF; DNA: TGTGCCAGCAGTTTGCAGACTGCCTATAGCACAGATACGCAGTATTTT
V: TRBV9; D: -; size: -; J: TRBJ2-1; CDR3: CASSVSGTHYNEQFF; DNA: TGTGCCAGCAGCGTATCCGGGACACACTACAATGAGCAGTTCTTC
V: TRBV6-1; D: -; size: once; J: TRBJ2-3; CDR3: CASRVLRADTQYF; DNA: TGTGCCAGCAGGGTTTTGAGGGCAGATACGCAGTATTTT
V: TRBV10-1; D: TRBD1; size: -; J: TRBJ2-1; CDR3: CASSNEDRGMADEQFF; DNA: TGCGCCAGCAGCAATGAGGACAGGGGAATGGCGGATGAGCAGTTCTTC
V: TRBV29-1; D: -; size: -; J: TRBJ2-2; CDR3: CSVLKGATGELFF; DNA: TGCAGCGTTCTGAAGGGAGCCACCGGGGAGCTGTTTTTT
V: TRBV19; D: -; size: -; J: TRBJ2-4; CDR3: CASSEAWGAKNIQYF; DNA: TGTGCCAGTAGTGAAGCTTGGGGCGCCAAAAACATTCAGTACTTC
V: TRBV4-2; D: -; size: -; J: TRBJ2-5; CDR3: CASSQESVETQYF; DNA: TGTGCCAGCAGCCAAGAGTCCGTAGAGACCCAGTACTTC
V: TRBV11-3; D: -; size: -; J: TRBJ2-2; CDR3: CASSLGPWGNTGELFF; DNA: TGTGCCAGCAGCTTAGGCCCGTGGGGTAACACCGGGGAGCTGTTTTTT
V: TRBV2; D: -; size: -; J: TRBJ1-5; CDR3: CASSGGDQPQHF; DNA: TGTGCCAGCAGTGGTGGGGATCAGCCCCAGCATTTT